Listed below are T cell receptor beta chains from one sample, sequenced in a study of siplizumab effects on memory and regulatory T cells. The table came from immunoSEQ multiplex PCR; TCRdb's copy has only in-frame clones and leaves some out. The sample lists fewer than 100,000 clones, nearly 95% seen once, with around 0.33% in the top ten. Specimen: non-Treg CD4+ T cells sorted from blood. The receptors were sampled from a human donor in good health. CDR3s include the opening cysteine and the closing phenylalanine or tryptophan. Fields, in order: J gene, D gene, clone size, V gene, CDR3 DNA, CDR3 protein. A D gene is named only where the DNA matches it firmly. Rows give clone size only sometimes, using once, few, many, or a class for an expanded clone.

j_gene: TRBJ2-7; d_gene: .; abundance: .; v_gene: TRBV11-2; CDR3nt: TGTGCCAGCAGCTTAGATATAGACACTCGTAGCTCCTACGAGCAGTACTTC; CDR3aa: CASSLDIDTRSSYEQYF
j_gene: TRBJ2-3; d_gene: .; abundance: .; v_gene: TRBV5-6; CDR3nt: TGTGCCAGCAGCTTCGCTAGCACAGATACGCAGTATTTT; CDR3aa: CASSFASTDTQYF
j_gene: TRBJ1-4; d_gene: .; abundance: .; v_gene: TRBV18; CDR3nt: TGTGCCAGCTCACCGGAGCGGGCTTCTGAAAAACTGTTTTTT; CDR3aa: CASSPERASEKLFF
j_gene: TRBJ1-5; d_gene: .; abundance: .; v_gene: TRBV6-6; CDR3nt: TGTGCCAGCAGTGGGCTTTTGAATCAACCCCAGCATTTT; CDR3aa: CASSGLLNQPQHF
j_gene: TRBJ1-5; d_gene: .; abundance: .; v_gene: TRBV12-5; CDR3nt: TGTGCTAGTGGTTCAAATCAGCCCCAGCATTTT; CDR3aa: CASGSNQPQHF
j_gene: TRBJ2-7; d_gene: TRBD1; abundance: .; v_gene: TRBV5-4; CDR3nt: TGTGCCAGCAGCTCCCGGACAGGGGGCGAGCAGTACTTC; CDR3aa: CASSSRTGGEQYF
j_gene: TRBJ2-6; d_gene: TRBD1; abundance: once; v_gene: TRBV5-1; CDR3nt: TGCGCCAGCAGGGAGGGGACAGGGAGCTCTGGGGCCAACGTCCTGACTTTC; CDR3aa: CASREGTGSSGANVLTF
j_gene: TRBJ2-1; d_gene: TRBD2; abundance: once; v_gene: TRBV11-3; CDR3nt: TGTGCCAGCAGCCCTACAGCGGGAGTAAGTGAGCAGTTCTTC; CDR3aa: CASSPTAGVSEQFF
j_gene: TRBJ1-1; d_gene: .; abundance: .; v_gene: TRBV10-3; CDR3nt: TGTGCCACCATACTTGGGGCTGAAGCTTTCTTT; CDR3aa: CATILGAEAFF
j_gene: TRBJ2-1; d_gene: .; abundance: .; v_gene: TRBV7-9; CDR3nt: TGTGCCAGCAGCTTCCCTGCGGTGTCGTACAATGAGCAGTTCTTC; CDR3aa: CASSFPAVSYNEQFF
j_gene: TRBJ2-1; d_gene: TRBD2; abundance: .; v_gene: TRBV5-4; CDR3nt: TGTGCCAGCAGCCCGACTAGCGGATTATACAATGAGCAGTTCTTC; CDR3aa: CASSPTSGLYNEQFF